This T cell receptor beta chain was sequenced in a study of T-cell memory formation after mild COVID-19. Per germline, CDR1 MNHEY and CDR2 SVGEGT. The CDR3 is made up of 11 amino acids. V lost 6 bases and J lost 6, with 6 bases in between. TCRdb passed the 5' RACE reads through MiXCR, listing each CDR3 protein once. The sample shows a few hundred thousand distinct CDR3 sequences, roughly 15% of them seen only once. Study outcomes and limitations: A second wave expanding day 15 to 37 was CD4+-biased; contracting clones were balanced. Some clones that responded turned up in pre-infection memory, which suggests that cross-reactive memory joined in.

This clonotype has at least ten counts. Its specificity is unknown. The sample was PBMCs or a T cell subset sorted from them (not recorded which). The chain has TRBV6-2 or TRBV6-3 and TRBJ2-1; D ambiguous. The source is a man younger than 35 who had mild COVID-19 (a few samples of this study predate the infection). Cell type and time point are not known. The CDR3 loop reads CASSPANEQFF. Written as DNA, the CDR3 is TGTGCCAGCAGCCCCGCCAATGAGCAGTTCTTC.